This T cell receptor (beta chain) emerged from a study of blood T cell repertoires in COVID-19. Study context: PBMCs, B-cell-depleted T cells, or T cells were the source of the cDNA or gDNA that made up the material.

This CDR3 is built from 9 residues. Trimming removed 6 bases from V and 9 bases from J, with 6 bases in between. Study processing details: Nucleated cell counts were estimated from reference gene primer amplification. The data were produced by immunoSEQ multiplex PCR, yet TCRdb's version contains in-frame clones alone and is incomplete. V and J calls and clone size come straight from that table; D and trimming were deduced from the DNA. Of around 100,000 clones in the sample, 90% were seen once. The source is a man aged 50 or older with acute or convalescent COVID-19. Sequencing was done on a sample of peripheral blood. This chain links TRBV5-3 with TRBJ1-2; D gene unclear. TRBV5-3 has ORF status, its function being uncertain. The CDR3 coding sequence is TGTGCCAGAACGACAAGCTACACCTTC. This sequence encodes CARTTSYTF.